The next 22 T cell receptor beta chains were all read from a single sample in a study of cytomegalovirus exposure and HLA in healthy donors. The PCR had 60 Vbeta and 13 Jbeta primers. Sequencing was performed with immunoSEQ multiplex PCR; in TCRdb, only in-frame clones are kept and a portion is missing. Seen here are some 130,000 clones, around 80% observed once, and the top ten hold 6.5% to 7%. Sample: PBMCs. These TCRs come from a man aged 40-50 years in good health and CMV-seropositive.

The genes are TRBV7-9 and TRBJ2-3; perhaps TRBD2 as D (5 bases). The CDR3 is 15 amino acids. Germline V gives CDR1 SEHNR, CDR2 FQNEAQ (reference sequence). The V gene lost 0 bases and the J gene lost 2 bases, with 9 bases spanning the gap. CDR3: CASSLAGRATDTQYF. The CDR3 region has the DNA TGTGCCAGCAGCTTAGCCGGGCGGGCCACAGATACGCAGTATTTT.

The V gene is TRBV5-4, the J gene TRBJ2-2; D gene unclear. The V and J ends lost 1 base and 6 bases respectively, with 10 bases between them. The germline V gene encodes CDR1 SGHNT and CDR2 YYREEE (reference sequence). The CDR3 spans 14 residues. CDR3 sequence reads: CASSLNRGSGELFF. The CDR3 coding sequence is TGTGCCAGCAGCTTGAATCGCGGATCCGGGGAGCTGTTTTTT.

This sequence joins TRBV11-3 and TRBJ2-1, with D possibly TRBD2 on 5 matching bases. The V and J ends lost 3 bases and 6 bases respectively, with 9 bases between them. Germline V lookup: CDR1 SGHNT, CDR2 YENEEA. CDR3 size: 13 residues. Here the CDR3 reads CASSLFGGNEQFF. The CDR3 nucleotides are TGTGCCAGCAGCTTGTTCGGAGGCAATGAGCAGTTCTTC.

The CDR3 sequence is CASSERYRATDQPQHF. The DNA of the CDR3 is TGTGCCAGCAGTGAAAGGTACCGCGCGACAGATCAGCCCCAGCATTTT. The chain has TRBV6-1 and TRBJ1-5; maybe TRBD1 (5 bases). The ends were cut back, 2 bases at V and 5 bases at J, with 16 bases in the middle. The CDR3 consists of 16 residues. In germline, CDR1 is MNHNS, CDR2 SASEGT.

This clone was counted a few times. The chain has TRBV4-1 and TRBJ1-6; D is possibly TRBD1 (5 bases). This CDR3 contains 17 residues. Germline-derived CDR1 and CDR2 are MGHRA and YSYEKL. V lost 1 base to trimming and J lost 9 bases, with 19 bases between them. The CDR3 spells CASSQVSGRSVISPLHF. CDR3 in DNA: TGCGCCAGCAGCCAAGTATCAGGGAGGAGTGTTATTTCACCCCTCCACTTT.

This rearrangement joins TRBV5-4 to TRBJ2-5, with D possibly TRBD2 on 5 matching bases. The CDR3 consists of 15 residues. The germline V gene encodes CDR1 SGHNT and CDR2 YYREEE (reference sequence). V lost 4 bases and J lost 1, with 14 bases in between. CDR3 nucleotide sequence: TGTGCCAGCAGCCTAAAAGCGGAGTTCCAAGAGACCCAGTACTTC. Its translation: CASSLKAEFQETQYF. Filled out from reference TRBV5-4 and TRBJ2-5, the complete variable domain reads ETGVTQSPTHLIKTRGQQVTLRCSSQSGHNTVSWYQQALGQGPQFIFQYYREEENGRGNFPPRFSGLQFPNYSSELNVNALELDDSALYLCASSLKAEFQETQYFGPGTRLLVL.

This clone has a single count. This chain connects TRBV19 to TRBJ2-7; possible D gene TRBD2, 6 bases. This CDR3 has 15 amino acids. CDR1 is LNHDA and CDR2 is SQIVND in the germline V gene (reference sequence). V was pared by 2 bases and J by 2 bases, with 13 bases between. CDR3: CASSIRRGLTYEQYF. For the CDR3, the DNA is TGTGCCAGTAGTATAAGGAGGGGCCTAACCTACGAGCAGTACTTC.

The rearrangement uses TRBV5-1 and TRBJ2-1; TRBD1 agrees at 7 bases. Germline trimming cut 4 bases from V and 13 bases from J; bases unmatched to any gene: 5. This CDR3 has 11 amino acids. Germline CDR1 reads SGHRS; CDR2 reads YFSETQ. This CDR3 is CASSPDRDQFF. In DNA form, the CDR3 reads TGCGCCAGCAGCCCTGACAGGGATCAGTTCTTC.

The V and J genes are TRBV18 and TRBJ1-4, with D perhaps matching TRBD1 (5 bases). The germline V gene encodes CDR1 KGHSH and CDR2 LQKENI. This CDR3 has 16 residues. V was shortened by 3 bases and J by 5 bases, with 16 bases between the two germline ends. CDR3: CASSPIGTGGNEKLFF. CDR3 sequence (DNA): TGTGCCAGCTCACCGATCGGGACGGGGGGAAATGAAAAACTGTTTTTT.

In DNA form, the CDR3 reads TGTGCCAGCATGACAGGTTTCCGAAACACTGAAGCTTTCTTT. Its translation is CASMTGFRNTEAFF. The chain links TRBV2 to TRBJ1-1; D perhaps matches TRBD1 (6 bases). Germline assignment: CDR1 SNHLY and CDR2 FYNNEI. The V gene lost 7 bases and the J gene lost 2 bases, with 14 bases spanning the gap. CDR3 size: 14 residues.

This clone was found once. The J gene is TRBJ2-2, the V gene TRBV30, with D tentatively TRBD2 (5 bases). The CDR3 has 12 residues. Trimming took off 0 bases at V and 7 bases at J, with 6 bases between the two ends. Germline-derived CDR1 and CDR2 are GTSNPN and SVGIG (reference sequence). The CDR3 here is CAWSVSGGELFF. The DNA of the CDR3 is TGTGCCTGGAGTGTAAGCGGCGGGGAGCTGTTTTTT.

As DNA, the CDR3 is TGTGCCAGCAGATCCGGACAGTTCTATGGCTACACCTTC. The encoded protein is CASRSGQFYGYTF. V gene TRBV6-6 combines with J gene TRBJ1-2; D might be TRBD1 (6 bases). The germline V gene encodes CDR1 MNHNY and CDR2 SVGAGI (reference sequence). V lost 6 bases and J 4 bases, leaving 12 bases between the germline ends. This CDR3 is built from 13 residues.

This clone was seen only a few times. The rearrangement joins TRBV5-4 to TRBJ1-3, with 8 bases matching TRBD1. The CDR3 has 17 residues. J was trimmed by 0 bases and V by 9 bases; bases with no gene match: 14. In germline, CDR1 is SGHNT, CDR2 YYREEE (reference sequence). In DNA, the CDR3 is TGTGCCATCCACGGGCCGGGACAGGCTAACTCTGGAAACACCATATATTTT. This codes for CAIHGPGQANSGNTIYF.

The CDR3 loop reads CASSLGSGTSSYEQYF. Written as DNA, the CDR3 is TGTGCCAGCAGCTTGGGAAGCGGGACAAGCTCCTACGAGCAGTACTTC. The genes are TRBV5-4 and TRBJ2-5; D is perhaps TRBD2 (7 bases). The end of the DNA is better explained by TRBJ2-7, so the J call may be wrong. Germline CDR1 SGHNT, CDR2 YYREEE (reference sequence). There are 16 residues in the CDR3.

The J gene is TRBJ2-3, the V gene TRBV7-9; TRBD1 aligns across 8 bases. This CDR3 is built from 16 residues. Losses at the gene ends were 4 bases for V and 3 bases for J; bases not matched to a gene: 9. Per the germline V gene, CDR1 is SEHNR and CDR2 is FQNEAQ (reference sequence). CDR3: CASSSRDRGRTDTQYF. The CDR3 DNA reads TGTGCCAGCAGCTCCAGAGACAGGGGAAGAACAGATACGCAGTATTTT.

This clone was counted only a few times. V is TRBV6-5 and J is TRBJ1-4, with no clear D. The length of the CDR3 is 12 residues. V was shortened by 8 bases and J by 5 bases, with 9 bases between the two germline ends. Germline lookup yields CDR1 MNHEY and CDR2 SVGAGI. The chain's CDR3 is CASGGRNEKLFF. Written as DNA, the CDR3 is TGTGCCAGCGGAGGACGGAATGAAAAACTGTTTTTT.

The chain is built from TRBV7-7 and TRBJ2-2; D remains ambiguous. The V and J ends lost 6 bases and 0 bases respectively, with 14 bases between them. The CDR3 has 16 amino acids. In germline, CDR1 is SSHAT, CDR2 FNYEAQ (reference sequence). The CDR3 here is CASSPLRQANTGELFF. The CDR3 nucleotides read TGTGCCAGCAGTCCCCTCCGGCAGGCGAACACCGGGGAGCTGTTTTTT.

The chain employs TRBV30 and TRBJ1-1, with D possibly matching TRBD1 (5 bases). The CDR3 covers 13 residues. Trimming shortened V by 3 bases and J by 3 bases, and 11 bases separated the two germline ends. Germline values: CDR1 GTSNPN, CDR2 SVGIG (reference sequence). CDR3 nucleotide sequence: TGTGCCTGGAGCCAGGGAGGCCACACTGAAGCTTTCTTT. Residues: CAWSQGGHTEAFF.

V is TRBV19 and J is TRBJ1-5; weak D call: TRBD1 (6 bases). The germline V gene encodes CDR1 LNHDA and CDR2 SQIVND (reference sequence). This CDR3 contains 13 residues. The germline V and J ends were trimmed by 10 bases and 3 bases, with 13 bases remaining between them. Here the CDR3 DNA reads TGTGCCACCCTGGGACACATCAATCAGCCCCAGCATTTT. It encodes CATLGHINQPQHF. The full variable domain, its missing parts supplied by reference TRBV19 and TRBJ1-5, is DGGITQSPKYLFRKEGQNVTLSCEQNLNHDAMYWYRQDPGQGLRLIYYSQIVNDFQKGDIAEGYSVSREKKESFPLTVTSAQKNPTAFYLCATLGHINQPQHFGDGTRLSIL.

This chain links TRBV6-5 with TRBJ1-5; D possibly corresponds to TRBD1 (6 bases). V gave up 7 bases and J gave up 4 bases, with 11 bases separating them. The V gene's germline CDR1 is MNHEY and CDR2 SVGAGI. This CDR3 is built from 13 residues. The CDR3: CASNGQWNQPQHF. DNA of the CDR3: TGTGCCAGCAACGGACAGTGGAATCAGCCCCAGCATTTT.

The chain has TRBV5-4 and TRBJ1-2, with 10 bases aligning to TRBD1. Unmatched junction bases numbered 4, after V lost 0 bases and J lost 8 bases. Per the germline V gene, CDR1 is SGHNT and CDR2 is YYREEE (reference sequence). There are 14 residues in the CDR3. The CDR3 reads CASSLVGTGDGYTF. CDR3 DNA: TGTGCCAGCAGCTTGGTGGGGACAGGGGACGGCTACACCTTC.

The chain is built from TRBV7-9 and TRBJ1-2; D uncertain. This CDR3 has 11 amino acids. Per germline, CDR1 SEHNR and CDR2 FQNEAQ (reference sequence). V was cut by 8 bases and J by 5 bases, with 9 bases left in between. The DNA for the CDR3 is TGTGCCAGCGGCACGGGTTATGGCTACACCTTC. Encoded protein: CASGTGYGYTF. Drawing the rest from reference TRBV7-9 and TRBJ1-2, the complete variable domain is DTGVSQNPRHKITKRGQNVTFRCDPISEHNRLYWYRQTLGQGPEFLTYFQNEAQLEKSRLLSDRFSAERPKGSFSTLEIQRTEQGDSAMYLCASGTGYGYTFGSGTRLTVV.